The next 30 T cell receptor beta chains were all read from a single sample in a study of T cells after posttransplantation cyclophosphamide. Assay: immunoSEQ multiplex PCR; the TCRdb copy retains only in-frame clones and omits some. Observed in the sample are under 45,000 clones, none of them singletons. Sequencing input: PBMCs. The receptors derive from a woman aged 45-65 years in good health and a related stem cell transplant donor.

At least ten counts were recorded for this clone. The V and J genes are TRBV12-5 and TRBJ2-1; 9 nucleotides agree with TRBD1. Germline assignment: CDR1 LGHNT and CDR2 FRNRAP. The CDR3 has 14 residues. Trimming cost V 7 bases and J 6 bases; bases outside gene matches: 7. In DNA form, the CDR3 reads TGTGCTAGTGCCTTTAGGACAGGGGTCAATGAGCAGTTCTTC. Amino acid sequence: CASAFRTGVNEQFF.

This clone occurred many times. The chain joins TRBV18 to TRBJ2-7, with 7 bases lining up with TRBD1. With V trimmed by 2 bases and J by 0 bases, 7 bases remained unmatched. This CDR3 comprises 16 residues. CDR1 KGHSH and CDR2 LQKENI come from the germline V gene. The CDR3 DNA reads TGTGCCAGCTCACCAAATCCGACAGGGAGCTCCTACGAGCAGTACTTC. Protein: CASSPNPTGSSYEQYF.

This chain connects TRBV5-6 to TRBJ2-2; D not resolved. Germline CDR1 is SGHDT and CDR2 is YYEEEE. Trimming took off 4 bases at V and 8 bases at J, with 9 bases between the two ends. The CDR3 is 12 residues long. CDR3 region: CASSPYGGELFF. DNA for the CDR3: TGTGCCAGCAGCCCGTACGGGGGGGAGCTGTTTTTT.

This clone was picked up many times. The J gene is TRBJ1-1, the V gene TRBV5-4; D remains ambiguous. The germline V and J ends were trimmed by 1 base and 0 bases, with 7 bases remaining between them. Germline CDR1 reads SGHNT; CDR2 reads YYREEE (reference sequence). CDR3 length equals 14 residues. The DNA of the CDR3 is TGTGCCAGCAGCTTGCCCTTAATGAACACTGAAGCTTTCTTT. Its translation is CASSLPLMNTEAFF. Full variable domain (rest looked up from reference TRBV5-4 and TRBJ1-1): ETGVTQSPTHLIKTRGQQVTLRCSSQSGHNTVSWYQQALGQGPQFIFQYYREEENGRGNFPPRFSGLQFPNYSSELNVNALELDDSALYLCASSLPLMNTEAFFGQGTRLTVV.

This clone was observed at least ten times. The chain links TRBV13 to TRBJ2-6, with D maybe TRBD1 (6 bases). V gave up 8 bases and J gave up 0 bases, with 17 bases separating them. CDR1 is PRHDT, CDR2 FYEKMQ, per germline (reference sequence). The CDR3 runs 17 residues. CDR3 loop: CASPNRETRSGANVLTF. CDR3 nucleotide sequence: TGTGCCAGCCCCAACAGGGAAACCCGCTCTGGGGCCAACGTCCTGACTTTC.

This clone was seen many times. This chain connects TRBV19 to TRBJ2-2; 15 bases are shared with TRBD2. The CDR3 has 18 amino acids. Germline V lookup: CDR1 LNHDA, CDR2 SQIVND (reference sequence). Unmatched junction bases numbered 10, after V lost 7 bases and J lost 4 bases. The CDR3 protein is CASNLGLAGGLRTGELFF. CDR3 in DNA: TGTGCCAGTAATCTAGGACTAGCGGGGGGGCTTCGCACCGGGGAGCTGTTTTTT.

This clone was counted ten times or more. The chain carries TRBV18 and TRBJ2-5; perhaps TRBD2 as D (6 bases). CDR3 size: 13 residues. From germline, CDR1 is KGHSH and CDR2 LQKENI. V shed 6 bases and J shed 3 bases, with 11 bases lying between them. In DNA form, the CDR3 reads TGTGCCAGCTCCGCGGGGCTGAAAGAGACCCAGTACTTC. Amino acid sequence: CASSAGLKETQYF.

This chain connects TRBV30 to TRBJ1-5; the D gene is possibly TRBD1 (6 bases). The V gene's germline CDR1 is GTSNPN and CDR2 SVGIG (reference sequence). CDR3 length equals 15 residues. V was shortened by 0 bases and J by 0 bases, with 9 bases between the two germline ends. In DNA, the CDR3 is TGTGCCTGGAGTGTTGGGGGCAATAGCAATCAGCCCCAGCATTTT. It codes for CAWSVGGNSNQPQHF.

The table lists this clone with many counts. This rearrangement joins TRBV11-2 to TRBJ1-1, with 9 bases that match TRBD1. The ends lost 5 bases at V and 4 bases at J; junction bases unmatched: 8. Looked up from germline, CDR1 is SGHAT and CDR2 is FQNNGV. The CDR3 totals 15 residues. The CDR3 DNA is TGTGCCAGCAGCGTTTGGGACAGGGATGGCACTGAAGCTTTCTTT. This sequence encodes CASSVWDRDGTEAFF.

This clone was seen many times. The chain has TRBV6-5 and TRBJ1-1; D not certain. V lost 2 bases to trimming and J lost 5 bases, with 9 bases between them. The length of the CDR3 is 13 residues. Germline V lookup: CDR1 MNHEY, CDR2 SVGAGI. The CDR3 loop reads CASSYGSGTEAFF. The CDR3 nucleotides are TGTGCCAGCAGTTACGGGAGCGGGACTGAAGCTTTCTTT.

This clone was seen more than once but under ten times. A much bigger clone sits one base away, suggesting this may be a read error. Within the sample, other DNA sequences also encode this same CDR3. CDR3 protein: CASRPGQGSVSNTEAFF. As DNA, the CDR3 is TGTGCCAGCAGGCCGGGACAGGGCTCGGTATCGAACACTGAAGCTTTCTTT. The genes are TRBV27 and TRBJ1-1; 9 nucleotides align to TRBD1. J lost 1 base, V lost 6 bases, and 12 bases had no gene match. This CDR3 region has 17 residues. Germline V gene sequence: CDR1 MNHEY, CDR2 SMNVEV (reference sequence).

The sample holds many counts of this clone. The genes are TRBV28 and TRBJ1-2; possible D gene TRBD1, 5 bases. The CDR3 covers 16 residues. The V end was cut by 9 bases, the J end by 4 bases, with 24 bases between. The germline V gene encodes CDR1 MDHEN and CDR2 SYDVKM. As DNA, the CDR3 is TGTGCCAGTAACCCGGGAGCAGGGCCCTTTGGCTATGGCTACACCTTC. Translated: CASNPGAGPFGYGYTF.

CDR3 region: CASSEQKGAGEQYF. In nucleotides, the CDR3 is TGTGCCAGCAGTGAACAGAAGGGGGCGGGTGAGCAGTACTTC. The V and J genes are TRBV6-5 and TRBJ2-7; 7 bases fit TRBD1. The V gene's germline CDR1 is MNHEY and CDR2 SVGAGI. The CDR3 spans 14 residues. Unmatched junction bases numbered 11, after V lost 5 bases and J lost 7 bases.

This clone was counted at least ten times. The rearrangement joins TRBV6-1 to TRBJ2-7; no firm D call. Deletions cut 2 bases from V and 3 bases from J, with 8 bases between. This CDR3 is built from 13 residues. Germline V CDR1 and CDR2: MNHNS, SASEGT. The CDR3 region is CASSESRNYEQYF. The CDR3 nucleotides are TGTGCCAGCAGTGAAAGCAGGAACTACGAGCAGTACTTC.

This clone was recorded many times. This CDR3 reads CASHVGGSSYNSPLHF. The CDR3 bases are TGTGCCAGCCATGTTGGGGGGAGCTCCTATAATTCACCCCTCCACTTT. This rearrangement joins TRBV28 to TRBJ1-6; D possibly corresponds to TRBD1 (5 bases). The CDR3 consists of 16 residues. Trimming pared 8 bases from V and 0 bases from J, leaving 14 bases between. In germline, CDR1 is MDHEN, CDR2 SYDVKM. Combining the CDR3 with reference TRBV28 and TRBJ1-6 gives the whole variable domain DVKVTQSSRYLVKRTGEKVFLECVQDMDHENMFWYRQDPGLGLRLIYFSYDVKMKEKGDIPEGYSVSREKKERFSLILESASTNQTSMYLCASHVGGSSYNSPLHFGNGTRLTVT.

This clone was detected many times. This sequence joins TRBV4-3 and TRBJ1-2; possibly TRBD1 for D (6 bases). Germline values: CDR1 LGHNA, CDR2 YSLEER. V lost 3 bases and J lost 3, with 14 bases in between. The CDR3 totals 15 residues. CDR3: CASSQGSTGYYGYTF. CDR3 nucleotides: TGCGCCAGCAGCCAGGGATCAACAGGGTACTATGGCTACACCTTC.

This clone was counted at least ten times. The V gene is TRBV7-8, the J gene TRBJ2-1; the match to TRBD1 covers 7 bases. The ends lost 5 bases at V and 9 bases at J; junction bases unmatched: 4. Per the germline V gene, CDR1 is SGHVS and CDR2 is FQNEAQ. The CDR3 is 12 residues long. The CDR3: CASSPTGFEQFF. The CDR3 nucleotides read TGTGCCAGCAGCCCGACAGGGTTTGAGCAGTTCTTC.

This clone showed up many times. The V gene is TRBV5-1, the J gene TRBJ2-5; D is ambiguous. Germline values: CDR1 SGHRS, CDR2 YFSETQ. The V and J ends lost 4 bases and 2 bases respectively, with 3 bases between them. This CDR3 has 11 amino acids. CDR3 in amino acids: CASSLQETQYF. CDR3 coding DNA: TGCGCCAGCAGCCTACAAGAGACCCAGTACTTC. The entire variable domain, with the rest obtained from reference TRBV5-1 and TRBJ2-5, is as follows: KAGVTQTPRYLIKTRGQQVTLSCSPISGHRSVSWYQQTPGQGLQFLFEYFSETQRNKGNFPGRFSGRQFSNSRSEMNVSTLELGDSALYLCASSLQETQYFGPGTRLLVL.

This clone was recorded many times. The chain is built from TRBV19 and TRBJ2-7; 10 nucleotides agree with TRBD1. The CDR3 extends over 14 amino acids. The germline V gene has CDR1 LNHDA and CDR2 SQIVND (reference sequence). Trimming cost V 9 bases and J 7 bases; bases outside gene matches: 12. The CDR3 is CASGGGTGDREQYF. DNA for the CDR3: TGTGCCAGCGGCGGGGGGACAGGGGATCGAGAGCAGTACTTC. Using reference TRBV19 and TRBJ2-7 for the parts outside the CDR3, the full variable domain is DGGITQSPKYLFRKEGQNVTLSCEQNLNHDAMYWYRQDPGQGLRLIYYSQIVNDFQKGDIAEGYSVSREKKESFPLTVTSAQKNPTAFYLCASGGGTGDREQYFGPGTRLTVT.

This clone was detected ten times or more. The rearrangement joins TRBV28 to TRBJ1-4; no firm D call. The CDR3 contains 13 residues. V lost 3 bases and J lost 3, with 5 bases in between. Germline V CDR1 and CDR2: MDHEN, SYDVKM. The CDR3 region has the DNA TGTGCCAGCAGTTTTGTATCTAATGAAAAACTGTTTTTT. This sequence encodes CASSFVSNEKLFF.

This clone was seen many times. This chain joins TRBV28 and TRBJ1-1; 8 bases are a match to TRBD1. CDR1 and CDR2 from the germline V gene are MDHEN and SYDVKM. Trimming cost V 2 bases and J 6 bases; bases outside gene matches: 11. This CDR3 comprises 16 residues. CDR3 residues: CASSLSRGRFPPEAFF. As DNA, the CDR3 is TGTGCCAGCAGTTTAAGCAGGGGGCGATTCCCGCCTGAAGCTTTCTTT.

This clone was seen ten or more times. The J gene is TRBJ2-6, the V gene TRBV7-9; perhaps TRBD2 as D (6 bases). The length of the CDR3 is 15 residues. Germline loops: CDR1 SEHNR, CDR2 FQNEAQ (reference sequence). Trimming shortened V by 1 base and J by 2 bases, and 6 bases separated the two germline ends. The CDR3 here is CASSLGGTGANVLTF. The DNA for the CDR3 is TGTGCCAGCAGCTTAGGCGGGACTGGGGCCAACGTCCTGACTTTC.

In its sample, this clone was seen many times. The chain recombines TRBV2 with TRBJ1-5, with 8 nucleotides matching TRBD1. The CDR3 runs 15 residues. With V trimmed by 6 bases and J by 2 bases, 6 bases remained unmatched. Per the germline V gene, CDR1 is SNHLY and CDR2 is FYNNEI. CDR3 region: CASRKQGVGNQPQHF. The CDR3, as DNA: TGTGCCAGCAGAAAACAGGGGGTTGGCAATCAGCCCCAGCATTTT. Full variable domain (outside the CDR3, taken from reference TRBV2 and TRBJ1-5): EPEVTQTPSHQVTQMGQEVILRCVPISNHLYFYWYRQILGQKVEFLVSFYNNEISEKSEIFDDQFSVERPDGSNFTLKIRSTKLEDSAMYFCASRKQGVGNQPQHFGDGTRLSIL.

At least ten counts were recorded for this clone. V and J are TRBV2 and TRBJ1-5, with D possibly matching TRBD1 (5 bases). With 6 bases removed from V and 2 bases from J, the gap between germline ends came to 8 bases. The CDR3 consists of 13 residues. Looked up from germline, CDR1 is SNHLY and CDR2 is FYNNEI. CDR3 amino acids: CASRGAGNQPQHF. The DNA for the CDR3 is TGTGCCAGCAGAGGGGCCGGCAATCAGCCCCAGCATTTT.

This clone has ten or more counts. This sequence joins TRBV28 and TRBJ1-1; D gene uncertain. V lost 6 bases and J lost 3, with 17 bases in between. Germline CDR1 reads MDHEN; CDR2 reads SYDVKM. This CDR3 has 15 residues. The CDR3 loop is CASSPLEVRYTEAFF. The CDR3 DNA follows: TGTGCCAGCAGCCCCTTGGAGGTTCGGTACACTGAAGCTTTCTTT.

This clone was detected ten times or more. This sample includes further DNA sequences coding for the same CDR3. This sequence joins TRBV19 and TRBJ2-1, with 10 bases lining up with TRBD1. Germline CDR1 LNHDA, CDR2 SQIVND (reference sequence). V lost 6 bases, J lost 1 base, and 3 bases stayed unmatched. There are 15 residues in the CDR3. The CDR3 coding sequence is TGTGCCAGTAGCCGACAGGGGGCATCCTACAATGAGCAGTTCTTC. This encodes CASSRQGASYNEQFF.

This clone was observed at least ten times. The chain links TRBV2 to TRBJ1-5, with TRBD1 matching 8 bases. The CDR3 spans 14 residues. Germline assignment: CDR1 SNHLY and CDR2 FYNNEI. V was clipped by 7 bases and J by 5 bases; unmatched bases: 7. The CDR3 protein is CASKGQGFYQPQHF. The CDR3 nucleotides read TGTGCCAGCAAAGGACAGGGTTTTTATCAGCCCCAGCATTTT.

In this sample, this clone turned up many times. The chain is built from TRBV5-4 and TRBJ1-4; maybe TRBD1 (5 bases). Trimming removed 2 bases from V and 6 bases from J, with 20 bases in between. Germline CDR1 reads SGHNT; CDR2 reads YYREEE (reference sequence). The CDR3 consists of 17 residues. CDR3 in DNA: TGTGCCAGCAGCTTCGACCCCCCGGGGGTCTCAGATGAAAAACTGTTTTTT. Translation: CASSFDPPGVSDEKLFF.

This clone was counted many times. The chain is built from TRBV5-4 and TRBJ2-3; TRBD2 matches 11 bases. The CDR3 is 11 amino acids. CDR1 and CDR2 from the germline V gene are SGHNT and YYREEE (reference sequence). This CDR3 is CASGGADTQYF. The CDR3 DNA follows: TGTGCTAGCGGGGGGGCAGATACGCAGTATTTT.

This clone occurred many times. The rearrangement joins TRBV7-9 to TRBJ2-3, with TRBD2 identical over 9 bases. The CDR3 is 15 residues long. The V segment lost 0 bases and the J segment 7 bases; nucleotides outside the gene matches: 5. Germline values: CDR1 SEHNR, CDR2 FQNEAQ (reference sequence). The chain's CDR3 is CASSLALLAGNTQYF. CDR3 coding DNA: TGTGCCAGCAGCTTAGCTCTCCTAGCGGGAAATACGCAGTATTTT.